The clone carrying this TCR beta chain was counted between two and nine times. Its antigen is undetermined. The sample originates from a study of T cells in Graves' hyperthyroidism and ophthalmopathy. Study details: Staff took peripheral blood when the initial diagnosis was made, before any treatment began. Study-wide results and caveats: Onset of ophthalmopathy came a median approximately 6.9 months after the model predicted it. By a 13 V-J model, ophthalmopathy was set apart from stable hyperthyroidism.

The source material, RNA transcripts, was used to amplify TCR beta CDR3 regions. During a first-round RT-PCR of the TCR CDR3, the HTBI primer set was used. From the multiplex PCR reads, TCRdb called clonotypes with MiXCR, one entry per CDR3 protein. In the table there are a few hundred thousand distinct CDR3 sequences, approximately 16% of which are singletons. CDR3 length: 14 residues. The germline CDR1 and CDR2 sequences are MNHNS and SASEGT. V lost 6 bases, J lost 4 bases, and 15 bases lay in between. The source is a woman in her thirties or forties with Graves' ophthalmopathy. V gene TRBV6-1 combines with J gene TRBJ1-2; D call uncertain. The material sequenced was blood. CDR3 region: CASSSSGRGYGYTF. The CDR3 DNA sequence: TGTGCCAGCAGCAGCTCTGGGAGAGGCTATGGCTACACCTTC.